This T cell receptor (beta chain) was obtained from a study of beta chain features in type 1 diabetes. Whole-study results and caveats: Significant though moderate, a shortening of TCRB CDR3s appeared in all four CD4+ subsets of Type 1 diabetes patients.

Comment on this clone: The antigen remains unidentified.

Reverse transcription of all isolated RNA meant that expressed TCRB transcripts were sequenced. It was found that naive, central memory and regulatory T cell samples averaged around 3.8 million reads. The protocol was immunoSEQ multiplex PCR, while the TCRdb copy is restricted to in-frame clones and leaves out a portion. The sample carries 600,000 to 750,000 clones, roughly 12% recorded once. Germline-derived CDR1 and CDR2 are GTSNPN and SVGIG (reference sequence). The V end was cut by 0 bases, the J end by 3 bases, with 2 bases between. This CDR3 has 11 residues. The authors sorted CD4+ naive, central memory, regulatory and stem cell-like memory cells via CD45RO/CCR7/CD25/CD127/CD95/CD27.

Sequencing was performed on naive CD4+ T cells from blood. The genes are TRBV30 and TRBJ2-5; D call uncertain. This clonotype was obtained from a man younger than 45 with type 1 diabetes. The CDR3 nucleotides read TGTGCCTGGAGTGTTAAAGAGACCCAGTACTTC. This codes for CAWSVKETQYF. The whole variable domain, remainder taken from reference TRBV30 and TRBJ2-5, is SQTIHQWPATLVQPVGSPLSLECTVEGTSNPNLYWYRQAAGRGLQLLFYSVGIGQISSEVPQNLSASRPQDRQFILSSKKLLLSDSGFYLCAWSVKETQYFGPGTRLLVL.